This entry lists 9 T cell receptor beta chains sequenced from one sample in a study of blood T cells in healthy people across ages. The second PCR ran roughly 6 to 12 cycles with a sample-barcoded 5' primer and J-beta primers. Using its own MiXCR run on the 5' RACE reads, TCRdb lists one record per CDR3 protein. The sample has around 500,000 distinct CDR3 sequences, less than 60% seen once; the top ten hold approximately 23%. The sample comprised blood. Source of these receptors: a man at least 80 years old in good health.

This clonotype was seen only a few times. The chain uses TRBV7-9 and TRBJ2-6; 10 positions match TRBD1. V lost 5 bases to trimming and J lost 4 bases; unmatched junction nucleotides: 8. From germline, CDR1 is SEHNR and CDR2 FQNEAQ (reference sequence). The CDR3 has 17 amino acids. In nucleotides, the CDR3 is TGTGCCAGCAGCCCCGTGACAGGGGGCTCCGGGGCCAACGTCCTGACTTTC. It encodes CASSPVTGGSGANVLTF.

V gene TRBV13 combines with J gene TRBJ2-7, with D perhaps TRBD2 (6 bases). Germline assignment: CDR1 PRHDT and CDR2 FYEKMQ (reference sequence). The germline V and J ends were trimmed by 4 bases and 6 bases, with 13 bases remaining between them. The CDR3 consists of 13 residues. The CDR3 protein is CASSCGRTGEQYF. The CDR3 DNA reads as TGTGCCAGCAGCTGTGGGAGGACCGGCGAGCAGTACTTC. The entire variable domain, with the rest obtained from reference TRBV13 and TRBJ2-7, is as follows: AAGVIQSPRHLIKEKRETATLKCYPIPRHDTVYWYQQGPGQDPQFLISFYEKMQSDKGSIPDRFSAQQFSDYHSELNMSSLELGDSALYFCASSCGRTGEQYFGPGTRLTVT.

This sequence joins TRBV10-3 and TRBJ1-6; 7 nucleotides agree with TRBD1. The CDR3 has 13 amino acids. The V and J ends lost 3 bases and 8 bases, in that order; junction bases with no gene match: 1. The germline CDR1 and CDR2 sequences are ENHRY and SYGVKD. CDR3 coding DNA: TGTGCCATCAGTGAAGGGGGCGATTCACCCCTCCACTTT. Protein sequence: CAISEGGDSPLHF.

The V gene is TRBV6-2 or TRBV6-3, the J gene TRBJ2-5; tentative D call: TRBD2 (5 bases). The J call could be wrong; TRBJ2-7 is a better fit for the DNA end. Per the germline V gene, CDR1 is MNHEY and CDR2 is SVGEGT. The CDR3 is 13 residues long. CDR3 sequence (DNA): TGTGCCAGCAGGGTCTCCGGGGTTTCCGAGCAGTACTTC. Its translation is CASRVSGVSEQYF.

The CDR3 DNA is TGTGCCAGCACGGTGAGGGGGAACGAGCAGTACTTC. Translation: CASTVRGNEQYF. The rearrangement links TRBV7-9 to TRBJ2-5, with a weak D call TRBD1 (6 bases). The assigned J gene may be wrong: the sequence end matches TRBJ2-7 better. Looked up from germline, CDR1 is SEHNR and CDR2 is FQNEAQ (reference sequence). CDR3 length: 12 residues.

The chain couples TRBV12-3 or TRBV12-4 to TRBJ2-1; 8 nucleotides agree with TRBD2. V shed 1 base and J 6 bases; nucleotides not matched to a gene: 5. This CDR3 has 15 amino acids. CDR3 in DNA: TGTGCCAGCAGTTTAGGGCGGGAGGCTCGCAATGAGCAGTTCTTC. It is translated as CASSLGREARNEQFF.

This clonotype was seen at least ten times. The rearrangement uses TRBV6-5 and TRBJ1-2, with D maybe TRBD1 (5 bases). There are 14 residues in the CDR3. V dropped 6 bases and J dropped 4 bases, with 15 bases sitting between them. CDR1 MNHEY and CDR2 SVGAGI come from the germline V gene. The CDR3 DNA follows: TGTGCCAGCAGACTCGACAGCGGCCTCTATGGCTACACCTTC. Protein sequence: CASRLDSGLYGYTF.

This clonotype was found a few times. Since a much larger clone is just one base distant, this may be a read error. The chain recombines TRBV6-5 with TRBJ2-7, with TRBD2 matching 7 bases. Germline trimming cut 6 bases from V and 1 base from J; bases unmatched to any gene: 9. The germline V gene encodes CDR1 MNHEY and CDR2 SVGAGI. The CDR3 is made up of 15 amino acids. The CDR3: CASSRVREGSYEQYF. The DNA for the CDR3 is TGTGCCAGCAGCCGTGTTAGGGAGGGTTCCTACGAGCAGTACTTC.

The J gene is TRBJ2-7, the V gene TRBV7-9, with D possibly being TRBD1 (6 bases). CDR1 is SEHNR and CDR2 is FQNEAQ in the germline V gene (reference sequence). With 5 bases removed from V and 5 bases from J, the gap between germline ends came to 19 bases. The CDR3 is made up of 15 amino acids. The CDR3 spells CASSRTGLIGNEQYF. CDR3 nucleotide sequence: TGTGCCAGCAGCCGTACAGGGTTAATAGGGAACGAGCAGTACTTC.